This T cell receptor beta chain originates from a study of CD8 T cells in ankylosing spondylitis. Study results and caveats: It was reported that disease-linked clones were significantly enriched in matched ankylosing spondylitis synovial fluid. Previous work reported some of these motif variants in the synovial fluid and blood of reactive arthritis. Those disease-linked clones were CD8+; they were also relatively rare in peripheral blood. There was a TCR beta motif, made of 7 to 9 highly homologous variants, that appeared characteristic of ankylosing spondylitis blood.

Generation of TCR beta libraries employed quantitative 5'-RACE incorporating molecular barcodes. In TCRdb, the 5' RACE reads were re-called with MiXCR into one record per CDR3 protein. The table lists over 200,000 distinct CDR3 sequences, 15% to 20% of them singletons. The CDR3 has 13 amino acids. Germline V lookup: CDR1 SQVTM, CDR2 ANQGSEA. Deletions cut 3 bases from V and 2 bases from J, with 9 bases between. This clonotype was seen a handful of times. Its antigen is still unknown. This TCR was recovered from a male donor with ankylosing spondylitis. The sequenced material came from blood, either unsorted or a sorted T cell fraction (not recorded which). The J gene is TRBJ2-3, the V gene TRBV29-1, with a tentative D call TRBD2 (5 bases). CDR3 sequence: CSVERVDTDTQYF. CDR3 in DNA: TGCAGCGTTGAGAGGGTTGACACAGATACGCAGTATTTT.